These 24 T cell receptor beta chains were all obtained from the same sample, sequenced in a study of graft-versus-host responses after intestinal transplantation. The antigens these receptors bind are not known. The repertoire was sequenced with immunoSEQ multiplex PCR; TCRdb's copy has only in-frame clones and lacks some. Among around 120,000 clones listed, roughly 95% were seen once. This sample comprised unstimulated CD8+ T cells sorted from spleen or lymph node cells, obtained before intestinal transplant. The receptors were gathered from a human donor who received an intestinal transplant.

The chain combines TRBV7-8 with TRBJ1-2, with TRBD1 matching 9 bases. V lost 4 bases and J lost 8; bases outside the gene matches: 11. The CDR3 length is 15 residues. Germline V lookup: CDR1 SGHVS, CDR2 FQNEAQ. CDR3 sequence: CASSSQQGARRGYTF. The CDR3 nucleotides are TGTGCCAGCAGCTCCCAACAGGGGGCACGACGAGGCTACACCTTC.

The chain employs TRBV2 and TRBJ2-7; TRBD1 aligns across 9 bases. V trimming: 3 bases; J trimming: 7 bases; junction bases outside the gene matches: 4. The CDR3 totals 13 residues. The germline V gene encodes CDR1 SNHLY and CDR2 FYNNEI. The CDR3 spells CASSETGGREQYF. Here the CDR3 DNA reads TGTGCCAGCAGTGAGACAGGGGGAAGGGAGCAGTACTTC. Together with reference TRBV2 and TRBJ2-7, the CDR3 gives the full variable domain: EPEVTQTPSHQVTQMGQEVILRCVPISNHLYFYWYRQILGQKVEFLVSFYNNEISEKSEIFDDQFSVERPDGSNFTLKIRSTKLEDSAMYFCASSETGGREQYFGPGTRLTVT.

The rearrangement joins TRBV27 to TRBJ1-1, with D uncertain. The ends were cut back, 6 bases at V and 1 base at J, with 9 bases in the middle. This CDR3 has 13 amino acids. The germline gives CDR1 MNHEY, CDR2 SMNVEV (reference sequence). The CDR3 here is CASSLSPNTEAFF. The CDR3 DNA follows: TGTGCCAGCAGCTTGAGCCCGAACACTGAAGCTTTCTTT.

The CDR3 region has the DNA TGTGCCAGCAGTTTGCGGTCCCTTAGTAATCCGGAGCAGTTCTTC. Amino acid sequence: CASSLRSLSNPEQFF. J is TRBJ2-1 and V is TRBV28; D call uncertain. Trimming took 3 bases from V and 10 from J, leaving 19 bases between them. The CDR3 runs to 15 residues. Germline values: CDR1 MDHEN, CDR2 SYDVKM.

The chain uses TRBV27 and TRBJ2-5, with 7 bases aligning to TRBD2. Gene TRBJ2-7 matches the end of the DNA better, so the J call may be wrong. The CDR3 spans 13 residues. CDR1 is MNHEY, CDR2 SMNVEV, per germline (reference sequence). The CDR3 region has the DNA TGTGCCAGCAGTCCAGGACTAGCCTACGAGCAGTACTTC. Its translation is CASSPGLAYEQYF.

The V gene is TRBV27, the J gene TRBJ2-5; unclear D gene. V was cut by 0 bases and J by 4 bases, with 12 bases left in between. Germline CDR1 MNHEY, CDR2 SMNVEV (reference sequence). CDR3 length: 15 residues. CDR3 sequence reads: CASSLSQAQVETQYF. In DNA, the CDR3 is TGTGCCAGCAGTTTATCCCAAGCCCAGGTAGAGACCCAGTACTTC.

CDR3 nucleotide sequence: TGTGCCAGCAGTTTAGGGAGGCTTATGAACACTGAAGCTTTCTTT. It is translated as CASSLGRLMNTEAFF. This chain joins TRBV27 and TRBJ1-1; D ambiguous. CDR3 size: 15 residues. Germline values: CDR1 MNHEY, CDR2 SMNVEV (reference sequence). V lost 2 bases, J lost 0 bases, and 10 bases lay in between.

V is TRBV6-1 and J is TRBJ2-7; D not certain. This CDR3 spans 14 amino acids. V was pared by 0 bases and J by 0 bases, with 6 bases between. Per the germline V gene, CDR1 is MNHNS and CDR2 is SASEGT. This CDR3 is CASSEAWNSYEQYF. The CDR3 DNA is TGTGCCAGCAGTGAAGCGTGGAACTCCTACGAGCAGTACTTC.

In its sample, this clone was seen once. The chain recombines TRBV4-3 with TRBJ2-7, with D possibly matching TRBD2 (5 bases). Germline V CDR1 and CDR2: LGHNA, YSLEER. V lost 0 bases to trimming and J lost 4 bases, with 16 bases between them. CDR3 length: 16 residues. Here the CDR3 reads CASSQDTFEGGYEQYF. CDR3 in DNA: TGCGCCAGCAGCCAAGATACCTTCGAAGGAGGATACGAGCAGTACTTC.

With respect to this clone: This sample includes further DNA sequences coding for the same CDR3. The rearrangement uses TRBV9 and TRBJ2-6; no clear D. V was pared by 0 bases and J by 0 bases, with 4 bases between. CDR1 and CDR2 from the germline V gene are SGDLS and YYNGEE. This CDR3 spans 15 amino acids. CDR3 bases: TGTGCCAGCAGCGTAGAAGGCTCTGGGGCCAACGTCCTGACTTTC. This translates into CASSVEGSGANVLTF. Full variable domain (remainder filled in from reference TRBV9 and TRBJ2-6): DSGVTQTPKHLITATGQRVTLRCSPRSGDLSVYWYQQSLDQGLQFLIQYYNGEERAKGNILERFSAQQFPDLHSELNLSSLELGDSALYFCASSVEGSGANVLTFGAGSRLTVL.

The V and J genes are TRBV9 and TRBJ2-1; 8 bases align to TRBD2. From germline, CDR1 is SGDLS and CDR2 YYNGEE. This CDR3 is built from 15 residues. V was clipped by 2 bases and J by 9 bases; unmatched bases: 10. CDR3 protein: CASSVGSGGPGEQFF. As DNA, the CDR3 is TGTGCCAGCAGCGTTGGGTCGGGAGGGCCGGGTGAGCAGTTCTTC.

The rearrangement links TRBV7-9 to TRBJ2-1, with unresolved D. V was clipped by 6 bases and J by 5 bases, with 8 bases between them. The germline V gene has CDR1 SEHNR and CDR2 FQNEAQ (reference sequence). CDR3 length: 12 amino acids. The CDR3 nucleotides read TGTGCCAGCAGACAAAACCACAATGAGCAGTTCTTC. Encoded protein: CASRQNHNEQFF.

The chain combines TRBV10-3 with TRBJ1-1, with 8 positions matching TRBD1. This CDR3 has 13 residues. The germline gives CDR1 ENHRY, CDR2 SYGVKD. The trim removed 6 bases at V and 4 bases at J, leaving 4 bases unmatched. The CDR3 DNA follows: TGTGCCATCAGCACACAGGGGGGCACTGAAGCTTTCTTT. This sequence encodes CAISTQGGTEAFF.

The chain couples TRBV7-8 to TRBJ2-7; D not resolved. This CDR3 is built from 13 residues. Trimming took off 5 bases at V and 0 bases at J, with 8 bases between the two ends. Looked up from germline, CDR1 is SGHVS and CDR2 is FQNEAQ. CDR3 DNA sequence: TGTGCCAGCAGCGCACACAGCTCCTACGAGCAGTACTTC. Protein product: CASSAHSSYEQYF.

The chain uses TRBV7-9 and TRBJ1-2; the D is unclear. The CDR3 runs to 13 residues. CDR1 and CDR2 from the germline V gene are SEHNR and FQNEAQ (reference sequence). Trimming removed 6 bases at V and 8 bases at J, with 16 bases between. In nucleotides, the CDR3 is TGTGCCAGCAGTTGGGCCTTCGGTGAGGGCTACACCTTC. This sequence encodes CASSWAFGEGYTF.

This rearrangement joins TRBV5-4 to TRBJ1-1; possible D gene TRBD1, 5 bases. Trimming stripped 3 bases from V and 0 bases from J, with 12 bases between. The germline V gene encodes CDR1 SGHNT and CDR2 YYREEE (reference sequence). CDR3 length: 15 amino acids. The chain's CDR3 is CASSWAPRVNTEAFF. The CDR3 region has the DNA TGTGCCAGCAGCTGGGCCCCCAGGGTGAACACTGAAGCTTTCTTT.

The chain combines TRBV19 with TRBJ1-1; possible D gene TRBD1, 5 bases. The CDR3 spans 15 residues. Germline V lookup: CDR1 LNHDA, CDR2 SQIVND (reference sequence). Trimming took off 11 bases at V and 2 bases at J, with 21 bases between the two ends. CDR3 loop: CASSPAGRINTEAFF. The CDR3 nucleotides are TGTGCCTCCTCACCGGCGGGACGGATAAACACTGAAGCTTTCTTT.

The chain joins TRBV19 to TRBJ2-7; D may correspond to TRBD1 or TRBD2 (5 bases each). This CDR3 has 15 residues. V lost 1 base and J lost 5, with 15 bases in between. Germline CDR1 reads LNHDA; CDR2 reads SQIVND (reference sequence). CDR3 nucleotides: TGTGCCAGTAGTATAGGGGACGGACCGGGTGACGAGCAGTACTTC. It encodes CASSIGDGPGDEQYF.

This chain joins TRBV9 and TRBJ2-3, with 12 positions matching TRBD2. In germline, CDR1 is SGDLS, CDR2 YYNGEE. The CDR3 is 17 residues long. V lost 0 bases and J lost 2; bases outside the gene matches: 4. The CDR3 region is CASSVALAGGPTDTQYF. The CDR3 DNA is TGTGCCAGCAGCGTAGCTCTAGCGGGAGGGCCCACAGATACGCAGTATTTT.

The rearrangement uses TRBV15 and TRBJ2-3; 7 nucleotides line up with TRBD2. Germline trimming cut 0 bases from V and 5 bases from J; bases unmatched to any gene: 8. CDR1 is LNHNV and CDR2 is YYDKDF in the germline V gene (reference sequence). This CDR3 has 16 amino acids. The CDR3 is CATSRDLAGAKDTQYF. CDR3 nucleotide sequence: TGTGCCACCAGCAGAGATCTGGCGGGAGCTAAAGATACGCAGTATTTT.

The rearrangement joins TRBV6-1 to TRBJ2-3; the D is unclear. The V gene lost 1 base and the J gene lost 4 bases, with 6 bases spanning the gap. Germline V gene data show CDR1 as MNHNS and CDR2 as SASEGT. This CDR3 is 13 amino acids long. The CDR3 DNA follows: TGTGCCAGCAGTGAAGTCCGCTCAGATACGCAGTATTTT. Its protein product is CASSEVRSDTQYF.

Only one count was recorded for this clone. V is TRBV6-1 and J is TRBJ2-1; D unclear. The ends were cut back, 0 bases at V and 1 base at J, with 4 bases in the middle. CDR1 and CDR2 (germline): MNHNS, SASEGT. The CDR3 covers 14 residues. The CDR3 DNA sequence: TGTGCCAGCAGTGAAGCGGGGTCCTACAATGAGCAGTTCTTC. It encodes CASSEAGSYNEQFF.

The chain carries TRBV6-5 and TRBJ2-7; possible D gene TRBD1, 6 bases. The CDR3 is 16 residues long. Germline CDR1 and CDR2: MNHEY and SVGAGI. Trimming left V 3 bases short and J 2 bases short, with 17 bases between. The CDR3 DNA reads TGTGCCAGCAGTTATTCCCCCCAGGGGAGCACCTACGAGCAGTACTTC. Protein: CASSYSPQGSTYEQYF.

The chain uses TRBV4-2 and TRBJ2-5; perhaps TRBD1 as D (5 bases). The tail of the sequence fits TRBJ2-7 better, so the J call may be wrong. There are 14 residues in the CDR3. Germline V CDR1 and CDR2: LGHNA, YNFKEQ. The CDR3: CASSPYTGSYEQYF. For the CDR3, the DNA is TGTGCCAGCAGCCCCTATACAGGCTCCTACGAGCAGTACTTC.